Listed here are 22 T cell receptor beta chains from one sample, sequenced in a study of shared clonotypes between healthy human individuals (TCRdb year 2020). Library generation was performed with the immunoSEQ multiplex PCR assay. TCRdb stores this immuneACCESS table with in-frame sequences only. Part of the clones is absent; in the studies checked, under half of the shortfall reflects unresolved V genes, and no reason is known for the rest. The table for this sample lists roughly 2.5 million clones; over 85% of them were counted only once. Jointly, the top ten make up over 0.12% of the sample. Sequencing input: naive CD4+ T cells sorted from blood. The cell subset or site label, as the study defines it: CD45RA+ positively selected. These receptors were taken from a man in his late teens or twenties in good health.

The CDR3 sequence: CASLRGTGDNTEAFF. The CDR3 DNA is TGCGCCAGCTTAAGGGGGACAGGGGATAATACTGAAGCTTTCTTT. The chain combines TRBV5-1 with TRBJ1-1; the match to TRBD1 covers 10 bases. The CDR3 loop spans 15 amino acids. Trimming removed 7 bases from V and 5 bases from J; junction bases left unmatched: 11. Germline V gene data show CDR1 as SGHRS and CDR2 as YFSETQ.

The CDR3 here is CASSKGGVGRYNEQFF. CDR3 bases: TGTGCCAGCAGCAAAGGGGGCGTGGGTCGGTACAATGAGCAGTTCTTC. The V and J genes are TRBV21-1 and TRBJ2-1; TRBD1, the D gene given by the table, was not confirmed from the DNA. TRBV21-1 has pseudogene status. The CDR3 extends over 16 amino acids.

V usage is TRBV5-6 and J usage is TRBJ2-1; D unclear. CDR1 and CDR2 (germline): SGHDT, YYEEEE. Trimming took off 1 base at V and 8 bases at J, with 7 bases between the two ends. The CDR3 runs 12 residues. The CDR3 DNA reads as TGTGCCAGCAGCTTGATGCAGGATGAGCAGTTCTTC. It is translated as CASSLMQDEQFF.

This clone was counted once. This rearrangement joins TRBV5-5 to TRBJ1-1, with D hard to call. This CDR3 contains 14 residues. V dropped 2 bases and J dropped 1 base, with 9 bases sitting between them. The germline CDR1 and CDR2 sequences are SGHKS and YYEKEE (reference sequence). CDR3 region: CASSFPTGNTEAFF. The CDR3 DNA reads as TGTGCCAGCAGCTTCCCGACTGGGAACACTGAAGCTTTCTTT.

This clone was counted only a few times. This rearrangement joins TRBV19 to TRBJ1-5, with a tentative D call TRBD1 (5 bases). The CDR3 covers 15 residues. Germline values: CDR1 LNHDA, CDR2 SQIVND (reference sequence). Between the trimmed V and J ends, which lost 6 bases and 3 bases, there was a span of 15 bases. Here the CDR3 reads CASRSFGQPNQPQHF. CDR3 in DNA: TGTGCCAGTAGATCGTTCGGACAACCCAATCAGCCCCAGCATTTT. The whole variable domain, remainder taken from reference TRBV19 and TRBJ1-5, is DGGITQSPKYLFRKEGQNVTLSCEQNLNHDAMYWYRQDPGQGLRLIYYSQIVNDFQKGDIAEGYSVSREKKESFPLTVTSAQKNPTAFYLCASRSFGQPNQPQHFGDGTRLSIL.

The chain joins TRBV7-9 to TRBJ1-6; no clear D. Trimming took off 5 bases at V and 11 bases at J, with 16 bases between the two ends. In germline, CDR1 is SEHNR, CDR2 FQNEAQ (reference sequence). This CDR3 has 14 residues. This CDR3 is CASSPTLGRAPLHF. The CDR3 DNA sequence: TGTGCCAGCAGCCCTACTCTAGGTAGGGCACCCCTCCACTTT.

The chain is built from TRBV6-4 and TRBJ1-1, with a weak D call TRBD1 (6 bases). CDR1 is MRHNA and CDR2 is SNTAGT in the germline V gene. The CDR3 consists of 10 residues. V lost 5 bases and J 14 bases, leaving 12 bases between the germline ends. The CDR3 region is CASSPRGGFF. CDR3 DNA sequence: TGTGCCAGCAGTCCCAGGGGAGGGTTCTTT.

This clone appeared a single time. The rearrangement links TRBV5-6 to TRBJ2-1, with 10 bases identical to TRBD1. CDR1 and CDR2 (germline): SGHDT, YYEEEE. The trim removed 3 bases at V and 6 bases at J, leaving 9 bases unmatched. The CDR3 length is 16 residues. The CDR3 reads CASSYDRGRLTNEQFF. The CDR3 DNA is TGTGCCAGCAGCTACGACAGGGGGCGTTTGACCAATGAGCAGTTCTTC.

V gene TRBV28 combines with J gene TRBJ1-1; perhaps TRBD1 as D (5 bases). This CDR3 is 14 amino acids long. V dropped 3 bases and J dropped 5 bases, with 13 bases sitting between them. Germline V gene sequence: CDR1 MDHEN, CDR2 SYDVKM. CDR3 nucleotides: TGTGCCAGCAGTTTTGTGGGGGGAGAGACTGAAGCTTTCTTT. This sequence encodes CASSFVGGETEAFF. Filled out from reference TRBV28 and TRBJ1-1, the complete variable domain reads DVKVTQSSRYLVKRTGEKVFLECVQDMDHENMFWYRQDPGLGLRLIYFSYDVKMKEKGDIPEGYSVSREKKERFSLILESASTNQTSMYLCASSFVGGETEAFFGQGTRLTVV.

The chain couples TRBV19 to TRBJ2-3, with a possible D match to TRBD1 (5 bases). V lost 8 bases and J 4 bases, leaving 10 bases between the germline ends. The CDR3 extends over 12 amino acids. From germline, CDR1 is LNHDA and CDR2 SQIVND (reference sequence). Written as DNA, the CDR3 is TGTGCCAGTGGTAGGGGCCCAGATACGCAGTATTTT. The encoded protein is CASGRGPDTQYF.

The chain couples TRBV18 to TRBJ2-3; perhaps D is TRBD1 or TRBD2 (6 bases each). Germline CDR1 KGHSH, CDR2 LQKENI. The length of the CDR3 is 15 residues. V lost 2 bases, J lost 5 bases, and 14 bases lay in between. CDR3: CASSPKGGRGDTQYF. CDR3 nucleotides: TGTGCCAGCTCACCAAAGGGGGGCCGGGGAGATACGCAGTATTTT.

This chain connects TRBV9 to TRBJ2-3; 8 bases agree with TRBD2. The CDR3 runs to 16 residues. V dropped 3 bases and J dropped 4; count of bases not matched to a gene: 10. Germline lookup yields CDR1 SGDLS and CDR2 YYNGEE. CDR3 bases: TGTGCCAGCAGCGCGGCCGACGGGAGGGCCCCAGATACGCAGTATTTT. Translation: CASSAADGRAPDTQYF.

Comments on this clone: Other DNA sequences in the sample encode the same CDR3. The chain employs TRBV6-6 and TRBJ2-5; TRBD1 matches 7 bases. The germline CDR1 and CDR2 sequences are MNHNY and SVGAGI (reference sequence). The CDR3 has 14 amino acids. The junction had 2 bases not matched to a gene; V was cut back by 2 bases and J by 2 bases. The CDR3 DNA reads as TGTGCCAGCAGTTACCCGGGACAGCAAGAGACCCAGTACTTC. Translation gives CASSYPGQQETQYF.

This clone was seen more than once but under ten times. The gene calls are TRBV7-2 and TRBJ1-1; 8 bases are shared with TRBD1. Germline V lookup: CDR1 SGHTA, CDR2 FQGNSA. The CDR3 is made up of 12 amino acids. Germline trimming cut 4 bases from V and 10 bases from J; bases unmatched to any gene: 5. Written as DNA, the CDR3 is TGTGCCAGCAGCTCCCAGGGGGCCGGAGCTTTCTTT. Its translation is CASSSQGAGAFF.

The V gene is TRBV9, the J gene TRBJ2-5, with D perhaps TRBD1 (5 bases). The V gene's germline CDR1 is SGDLS and CDR2 YYNGEE. This CDR3 has 16 residues. The ends were cut back, 0 bases at V and 9 bases at J, with 21 bases in the middle. CDR3 in DNA: TGTGCCAGCAGCGTAGGGGGTTGGGGCAAGCTGAAGGCCCAGTACTTC. Protein sequence: CASSVGGWGKLKAQYF.

The chain joins TRBV14 to TRBJ1-1, with unresolved D. The CDR3 totals 14 residues. Per germline, CDR1 SGHDN and CDR2 FVKESK. V was cut by 0 bases and J by 3 bases, with 8 bases left in between. This CDR3 is CASSQDLFYTEAFF. The CDR3, as DNA: TGTGCCAGCAGCCAAGATCTGTTTTACACTGAAGCTTTCTTT.

About this clone: In the same sample, other DNA sequences code for this CDR3. V and J are TRBV18 and TRBJ1-4; no definite D call. Germline V lookup: CDR1 KGHSH, CDR2 LQKENI. The CDR3 consists of 11 residues. Trimming stripped 3 bases from V and 4 bases from J, with 0 bases between. The chain's CDR3 is CASSPNEKLFF. The CDR3 DNA is TGTGCCAGCTCACCTAATGAAAAACTGTTTTTT.

This chain links TRBV28 with TRBJ2-5; D is possibly TRBD1 (8 bases). The CDR3 has 15 residues. The ends were cut back, 6 bases at V and 5 bases at J, with 19 bases in the middle. Germline CDR1 is MDHEN and CDR2 is SYDVKM. The CDR3 DNA is TGTGCCAGCAGCCAGGGACAGGTGGGGGGGGAGACCCAGTACTTC. Encoded protein: CASSQGQVGGETQYF.

The genes are TRBV7-9 and TRBJ1-6; a weak D match, TRBD1 (6 bases). This CDR3 spans 14 amino acids. Germline-derived CDR1 and CDR2 are SEHNR and FQNEAQ (reference sequence). The germline V and J ends were trimmed by 6 bases and 5 bases, with 11 bases remaining between them. CDR3 DNA sequence: TGTGCCAGCAGGACGGACAGAGATAATTCACCCCTCCACTTT. Translation gives CASRTDRDNSPLHF.

The chain has TRBV18 and TRBJ1-2, with TRBD1 matching 12 bases. CDR1 KGHSH and CDR2 LQKENI come from the germline V gene. The CDR3 sequence is 15 residues long. Trimming removed 2 bases from V and 5 bases from J; junction bases left unmatched: 3. The CDR3 DNA is TGTGCCAGCTCACCAGGGACAGGGGGCTGGTATGGCTACACCTTC. Translating gives CASSPGTGGWYGYTF. The variable domain in full, with the rest retrieved from reference TRBV18 and TRBJ1-2, is NAGVMQNPRHLVRRRGQEARLRCSPMKGHSHVYWYRQLPEEGLKFMVYLQKENIIDESGMPKERFSAEFPKEGPSILRIQQVVRGDSAAYFCASSPGTGGWYGYTFGSGTRLTVV.

This clone was seen only once. The chain has TRBV7-2 and TRBJ2-3, with D unresolved. CDR1 SGHTA and CDR2 FQGNSA come from the germline V gene. Between the trimmed V and J ends, which lost 4 bases and 2 bases, there was a span of 7 bases. The CDR3 has 13 residues. The CDR3 loop reads CASSSANTDTQYF. CDR3 nucleotide sequence: TGTGCCAGCAGCTCGGCAAACACAGATACGCAGTATTTT.

To note about this clone: This sample also contains other DNA sequences that code for the same CDR3. The chain joins TRBV10-3 to TRBJ2-7; 7 bases fit TRBD1. The CDR3 is 14 amino acids. The ends lost 0 bases at V and 4 bases at J; junction bases unmatched: 3. Germline CDR1 is ENHRY and CDR2 is SYGVKD. In DNA form, the CDR3 reads TGTGCCATCAGTGAGTCTGGCAGGGGGTACGAGCAGTACTTC. Its protein is CAISESGRGYEQYF.